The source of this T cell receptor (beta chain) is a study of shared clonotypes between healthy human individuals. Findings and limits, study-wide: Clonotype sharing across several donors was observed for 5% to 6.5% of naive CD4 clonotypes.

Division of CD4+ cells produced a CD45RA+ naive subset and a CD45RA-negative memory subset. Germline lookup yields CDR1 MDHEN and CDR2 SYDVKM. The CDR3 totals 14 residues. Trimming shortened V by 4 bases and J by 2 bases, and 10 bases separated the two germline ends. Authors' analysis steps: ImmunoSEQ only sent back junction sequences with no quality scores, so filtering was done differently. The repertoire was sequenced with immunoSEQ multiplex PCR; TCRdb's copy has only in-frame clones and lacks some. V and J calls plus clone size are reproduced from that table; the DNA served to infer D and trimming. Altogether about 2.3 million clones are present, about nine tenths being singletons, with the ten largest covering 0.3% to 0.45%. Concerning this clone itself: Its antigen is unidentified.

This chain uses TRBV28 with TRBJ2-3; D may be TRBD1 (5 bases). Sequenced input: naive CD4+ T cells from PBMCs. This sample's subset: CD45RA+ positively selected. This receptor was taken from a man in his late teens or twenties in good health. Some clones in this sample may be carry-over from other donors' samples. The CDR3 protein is CASSYRQPTDTQYF. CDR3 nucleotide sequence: TGTGCCAGCAGTTACCGACAGCCCACAGATACGCAGTATTTT.